The T cell receptor (beta chain) described here comes from a study of PD-1 blockade in classical Hodgkin lymphoma. The assay was immunoSEQ multiplex PCR, and TCRdb's table has in-frame clones only and misses some. The sample lists 25,000 to 35,000 clones, 60% to 85% occurring once. In every patient, relapse followed autologous stem cell transplantation, while exposure to brentuximab vedotin differed. V was clipped by 6 bases and J by 3 bases, with 12 bases between them. Germline loops: CDR1 MDHEN, CDR2 SYDVKM. The CDR3 loop spans 13 amino acids. The genes are TRBV28 and TRBJ2-7, with a weak D call TRBD1 (5 bases). The sample in question was peripheral blood mononuclear cells (PBMCs), obtained before the second cycle of nivolumab. The receptor comes from a human donor with classical Hodgkin lymphoma. CDR3: CASSLADNYEQYF. The CDR3 DNA is TGTGCCAGCAGCCTGGCGGACAACTACGAGCAGTACTTC.